This T cell receptor beta chain was recorded in a study of blood T cell repertoires in COVID-19. Study overall: The United States, Italy and Spain supplied acute and convalescent COVID-19 samples. From T cells, B-cell-depleted T cells, or PBMCs came the material, which was cDNA or gDNA.

Authors' analysis steps: Amplification from reference gene primers served as the basis for estimated nucleated cell counts. The assay was immunoSEQ multiplex PCR, and TCRdb's table has in-frame clones only and misses some. The DNA gave D and trimming, while V, J and clone size come from that table. The data contain about 190,000 clones, around 91% of them singletons. Germline V gene sequence: CDR1 MDHEN, CDR2 SYDVKM. The CDR3 has 14 amino acids. The ends were cut back, 8 bases at V and 2 bases at J, with 12 bases in the middle. V is TRBV28 and J is TRBJ1-4; D may be TRBD1 (6 bases). The sequence came from a man aged 50-59 years with acute or convalescent COVID-19. The sequencing sample was made of peripheral blood. As DNA, the CDR3 is TGTGCCAGCGGTACGGACAGCACTAATGAAAAACTGTTTTTT. Translation: CASGTDSTNEKLFF. Variable domain in full (rest from reference TRBV28 and TRBJ1-4): DVKVTQSSRYLVKRTGEKVFLECVQDMDHENMFWYRQDPGLGLRLIYFSYDVKMKEKGDIPEGYSVSREKKERFSLILESASTNQTSMYLCASGTDSTNEKLFFGSGTQLSVL.